The 17 T cell receptor beta chains given below trace back to one sample, sequenced in a study of metastatic and nonmetastatic thyroid tumors. TCRdb reprocessed the PCR reads via MiXCR. Found here are approximately 90,000 clones, roughly 8.6% of them singletons; the top ten hold 8.8%. Thyroid surgery was preceded by no treatment in any patient. The specimen was blood. The receptors were gathered from a female donor with papillary thyroid cancer or a benign thyroid nodule (not recorded which). Some clones in this sample may be carry-over from other donors' samples.

This clone appeared many times. The chain has TRBV5-5 and TRBJ1-6; 10 bases are a match to TRBD1. Trimming cost V 0 bases and J 7 bases; bases outside gene matches: 7. The length of the CDR3 is 17 residues. CDR1 and CDR2 (germline): SGHKS, YYEKEE (reference sequence). The CDR3 sequence is CASSLAGTGAGNSPLHF. The CDR3 DNA reads TGTGCCAGCAGCTTGGCCGGGACAGGGGCTGGGAATTCACCCCTCCACTTT.

This clone was seen ten or more times. A clone one base away is much larger, so this may be a read error. The gene calls are TRBV12-3 or TRBV12-4 and TRBJ2-7; TRBD1 matches at 8 bases. The CDR3 is 14 residues long. V shed 10 bases and J 6 bases; nucleotides not matched to a gene: 14. The CDR3 is CANSPGTGSGEQYF. In DNA, the CDR3 is TGTGCCAACAGCCCCGGGACAGGTTCGGGCGAGCAGTACTTC.

In this sample, this clone turned up many times. The chain links TRBV4-1 to TRBJ1-4; 7 bases align to TRBD1. V shed 2 bases, J shed 0 bases, and the junction held 0 bases outside the gene matches. The CDR3 sequence is 15 residues long. CDR1 MGHRA and CDR2 YSYEKL come from the germline V gene. The chain's CDR3 is CASSQTGATNEKLFF. The DNA of the CDR3 is TGCGCCAGCAGCCAAACAGGGGCAACTAATGAAAAACTGTTTTTT.

This clone was counted at least ten times. This chain joins TRBV28 and TRBJ2-3; TRBD1 or TRBD2 may be the D gene (5 bases each). Germline CDR1 MDHEN, CDR2 SYDVKM. This CDR3 region has 14 residues. Trimming took off 2 bases at V and 3 bases at J, with 9 bases between the two ends. CDR3 loop: CASSLIWGTDTQYF. CDR3 DNA sequence: TGTGCCAGCAGTTTAATATGGGGGACAGATACGCAGTATTTT.

This clone was counted ten times or more. The sample carries other DNA sequences with the same CDR3. The chain couples TRBV12-3 or TRBV12-4 to TRBJ1-1; D remains ambiguous. V was cut by 3 bases and J by 2 bases, with 10 bases left in between. The CDR3 is made up of 14 amino acids. The CDR3 sequence is CASSLSGYNTEAFF. The CDR3 region has the DNA TGTGCCAGCAGTTTGTCGGGGTATAACACTGAAGCTTTCTTT.

This clone appeared many times. The chain links TRBV6-1 to TRBJ2-3; D not resolved. V was shortened by 5 bases and J by 7 bases, with 1 base between the two germline ends. This CDR3 contains 9 residues. Germline assignment: CDR1 MNHNS and CDR2 SASEGT. DNA of the CDR3: TGTGCCAGCAGTTATACGCAGTATTTT. It is translated as CASSYTQYF.

This clone was counted at least ten times. The chain links TRBV6-4 to TRBJ1-6, with 7 bases aligning to TRBD1. The junction had 5 bases not matched to a gene; V was cut back by 5 bases and J by 7 bases. Per the germline V gene, CDR1 is MRHNA and CDR2 is SNTAGT. This CDR3 comprises 14 residues. The DNA for the CDR3 is TGTGCCAGCAGTCTCGACAGGGCCAATTCACCCCTCCACTTT. As protein: CASSLDRANSPLHF.

Many counts were recorded for this clone. The chain uses TRBV6-1 and TRBJ2-3, with D possibly TRBD1 on 5 matching bases. Germline CDR1 reads MNHNS; CDR2 reads SASEGT. Trimming removed 3 bases at V and 2 bases at J, with 15 bases between. This CDR3 spans 16 amino acids. CDR3 bases: TGTGCCAGCAGTGAGGGCCATGGGGCCCCCACAGATACGCAGTATTTT. Translation gives CASSEGHGAPTDTQYF.

This clone was recorded many times. The rearrangement joins TRBV9 to TRBJ2-5; D possibly corresponds to TRBD2 (5 bases). Looked up from germline, CDR1 is SGDLS and CDR2 is YYNGEE. The V end was cut by 3 bases, the J end by 2 bases, with 11 bases between. The length of the CDR3 is 14 residues. CDR3 nucleotide sequence: TGTGCCAGCAGCGGTTCGGGGATTCAAGAGACCCAGTACTTC. Translation: CASSGSGIQETQYF.

This clone was detected ten times or more. This chain uses TRBV7-9 with TRBJ2-1; D possibly corresponds to TRBD2 (6 bases). With 9 bases removed from V and 1 base from J, the gap between germline ends came to 13 bases. The CDR3 consists of 14 residues. Looked up from germline, CDR1 is SEHNR and CDR2 is FQNEAQ (reference sequence). For the CDR3, the DNA is TGTGCCAGTAACCGGGACTCTTCCTACAATGAGCAGTTCTTC. This codes for CASNRDSSYNEQFF.

This clone occurred many times. The chain has TRBV10-3 and TRBJ1-6; 8 bases line up with TRBD1. V shed 0 bases, J shed 7 bases, and the junction held 8 bases outside the gene matches. CDR1 and CDR2 from the germline V gene are ENHRY and SYGVKD. CDR3 length equals 17 residues. The CDR3: CAISESVVRTGNSPLHF. The CDR3 region has the DNA TGTGCCATCAGTGAGTCGGTCGTTCGGACAGGGAATTCACCCCTCCACTTT.

Many counts were recorded for this clone. Other DNA sequences within the sample encode an identical CDR3. The rearrangement uses TRBV11-2 and TRBJ2-1; 9 bases are a match to TRBD2. Unmatched junction bases numbered 5, after V lost 4 bases and J lost 4 bases. The germline CDR1 and CDR2 sequences are SGHAT and FQNNGV. The CDR3 runs to 15 residues. The CDR3 reads CASSYKAGGYNEQFF. The DNA for the CDR3 is TGTGCCAGCAGCTACAAAGCGGGGGGTTACAATGAGCAGTTCTTC.

This clone was seen ten or more times. V usage is TRBV6-1 and J usage is TRBJ1-5, with a tentative D call TRBD1 (5 bases). Germline V gene sequence: CDR1 MNHNS, CDR2 SASEGT. The V and J ends lost 3 bases and 0 bases respectively, with 12 bases between them. CDR3 length: 16 residues. The DNA of the CDR3 is TGTGCCAGCAGTGAGCGGGAGGGGTATAGCAATCAGCCCCAGCATTTT. Residues: CASSEREGYSNQPQHF.

This clone was seen ten or more times. The chain uses TRBV5-1 and TRBJ1-5; D gene ambiguous. The CDR3 covers 15 residues. V was trimmed by 0 bases and J by 2 bases, leaving 9 bases between them. The germline V gene has CDR1 SGHRS and CDR2 YFSETQ. The CDR3 DNA reads as TGCGCCAGCAGCTTGGATGGGGAGGGCAATCAGCCCCAGCATTTT. As protein: CASSLDGEGNQPQHF.

This clone was found many times. The chain recombines TRBV3-1 with TRBJ2-7; D perhaps matches TRBD1 (5 bases). Germline CDR1 reads LGHDT; CDR2 reads YNNKEL (reference sequence). V was shortened by 1 base and J by 3 bases, with 7 bases between the two germline ends. This CDR3 is 13 amino acids long. CDR3 loop: CASSQVRGYEQYF. The CDR3 DNA follows: TGTGCCAGCAGCCAAGTTAGGGGCTACGAGCAGTACTTC.

With regard to this clone: One base away lies a much larger clone, so this may be a sequencing read error. This chain's CDR3 is CAISPGETNYGHTF. The CDR3 coding sequence is TGTGCCATCAGTCCAGGAGAGACTAACTATGGCCACACCTTC. This chain connects TRBV10-3 to TRBJ1-2; D is ambiguous. Germline CDR1 and CDR2: ENHRY and SYGVKD. The CDR3 contains 14 residues.

This clone was detected ten times or more. CDR3 nucleotides: TGTGCCAGCAGCCAAGATCTTAGTCAAGAGACCCAGTACTTC. It specifies CASSQDLSQETQYF. The chain employs TRBV3-1 and TRBJ2-5, with no clear D. CDR1 LGHDT and CDR2 YNNKEL come from the germline V gene (reference sequence). This CDR3 contains 14 residues. Between the trimmed V and J ends, which lost 0 bases and 2 bases, there was a span of 7 bases.